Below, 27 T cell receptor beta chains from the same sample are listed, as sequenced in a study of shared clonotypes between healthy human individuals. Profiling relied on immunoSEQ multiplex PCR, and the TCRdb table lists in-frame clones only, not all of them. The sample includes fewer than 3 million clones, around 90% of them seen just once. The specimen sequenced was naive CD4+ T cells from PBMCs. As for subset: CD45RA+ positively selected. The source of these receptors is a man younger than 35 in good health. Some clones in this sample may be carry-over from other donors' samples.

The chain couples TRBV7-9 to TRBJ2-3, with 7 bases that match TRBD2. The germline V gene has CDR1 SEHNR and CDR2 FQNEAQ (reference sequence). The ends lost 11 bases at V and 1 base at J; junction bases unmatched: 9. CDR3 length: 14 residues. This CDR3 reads CAALQAGGTDTQYF. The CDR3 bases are TGTGCCGCCCTCCAGGCGGGAGGCACAGATACGCAGTATTTT.

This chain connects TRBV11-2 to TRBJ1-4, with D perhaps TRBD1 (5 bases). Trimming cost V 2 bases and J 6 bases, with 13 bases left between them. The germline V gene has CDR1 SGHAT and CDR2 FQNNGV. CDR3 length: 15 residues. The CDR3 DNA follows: TGTGCCAGCAGCTTAATAGGGGCTCAGGATGAAAAACTGTTTTTT. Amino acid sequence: CASSLIGAQDEKLFF.

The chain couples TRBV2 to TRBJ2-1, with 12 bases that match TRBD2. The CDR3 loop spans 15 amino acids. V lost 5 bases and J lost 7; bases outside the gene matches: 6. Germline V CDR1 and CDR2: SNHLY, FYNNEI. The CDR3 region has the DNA TGTGCCAGCAGTACCTGGCTAGCGGGAGGGAATGAGCAGTTCTTC. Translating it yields CASSTWLAGGNEQFF.

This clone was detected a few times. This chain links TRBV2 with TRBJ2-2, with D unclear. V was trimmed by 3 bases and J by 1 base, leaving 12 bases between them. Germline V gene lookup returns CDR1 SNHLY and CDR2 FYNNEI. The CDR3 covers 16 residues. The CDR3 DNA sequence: TGTGCCAGCAGTGATTACCACCCCGGGAACACCGGGGAGCTGTTTTTT. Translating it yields CASSDYHPGNTGELFF.

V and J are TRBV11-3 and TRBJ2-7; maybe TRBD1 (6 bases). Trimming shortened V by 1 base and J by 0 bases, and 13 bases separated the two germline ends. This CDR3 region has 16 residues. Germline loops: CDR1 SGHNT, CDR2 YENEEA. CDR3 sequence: CASSLGGRGVSYEQYF. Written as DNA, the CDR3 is TGTGCCAGCAGCTTAGGGGGCAGGGGCGTCTCCTACGAGCAGTACTTC. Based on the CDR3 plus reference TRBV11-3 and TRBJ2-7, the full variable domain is EAGVVQSPRYKIIEKKQPVAFWCNPISGHNTLYWYLQNLGQGPELLIRYENEEAVDDSQLPKDRFSAERLKGVDSTLKIQPAELGDSAVYLCASSLGGRGVSYEQYFGPGTRLTVT.

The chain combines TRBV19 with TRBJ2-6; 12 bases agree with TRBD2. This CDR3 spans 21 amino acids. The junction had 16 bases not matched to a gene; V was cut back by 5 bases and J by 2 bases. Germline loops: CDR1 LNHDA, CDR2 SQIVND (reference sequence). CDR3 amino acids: CASSPSRWASGRVAGANVLTF. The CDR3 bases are TGTGCCAGTAGTCCTTCCCGATGGGCTAGCGGGAGGGTAGCTGGGGCCAACGTCCTGACTTTC.

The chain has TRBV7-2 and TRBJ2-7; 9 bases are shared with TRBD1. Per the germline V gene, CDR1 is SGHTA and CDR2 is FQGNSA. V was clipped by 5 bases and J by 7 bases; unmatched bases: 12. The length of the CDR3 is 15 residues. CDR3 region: CASSPAGTGLREQYF. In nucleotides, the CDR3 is TGTGCCAGCAGCCCCGCCGGGACAGGGTTGAGGGAGCAGTACTTC.

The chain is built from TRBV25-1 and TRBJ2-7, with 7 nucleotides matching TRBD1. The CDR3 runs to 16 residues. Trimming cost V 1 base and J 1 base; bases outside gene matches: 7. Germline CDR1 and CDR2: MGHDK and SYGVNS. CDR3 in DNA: TGTGCCAGCAGTGAATCCCGGCCAGGGGGATCCTACGAGCAGTACTTC. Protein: CASSESRPGGSYEQYF.

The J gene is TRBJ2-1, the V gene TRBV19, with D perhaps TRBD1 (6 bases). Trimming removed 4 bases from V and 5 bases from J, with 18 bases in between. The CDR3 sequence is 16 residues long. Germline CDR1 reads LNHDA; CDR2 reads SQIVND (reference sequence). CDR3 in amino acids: CASSTSQGRANNEQFF. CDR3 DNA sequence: TGTGCCAGTAGTACCTCCCAGGGGCGAGCCAACAATGAGCAGTTCTTC. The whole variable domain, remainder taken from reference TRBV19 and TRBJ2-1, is DGGITQSPKYLFRKEGQNVTLSCEQNLNHDAMYWYRQDPGQGLRLIYYSQIVNDFQKGDIAEGYSVSREKKESFPLTVTSAQKNPTAFYLCASSTSQGRANNEQFFGPGTRLTVL.

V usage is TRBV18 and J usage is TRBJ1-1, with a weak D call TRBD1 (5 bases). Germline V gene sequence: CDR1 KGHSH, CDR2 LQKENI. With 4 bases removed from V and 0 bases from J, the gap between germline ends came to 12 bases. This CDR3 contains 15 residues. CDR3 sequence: CASSQGQAMNTEAFF. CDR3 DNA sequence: TGTGCCAGCTCACAGGGGCAGGCCATGAACACTGAAGCTTTCTTT.

Written as DNA, the CDR3 is TGTGCCAGCAATCTACACGGGACAGGGTCCTACGAGCAGTACTTC. Translated, it gives CASNLHGTGSYEQYF. The gene calls are TRBV28 and TRBJ2-7; 9 bases are shared with TRBD1. Germline CDR1 MDHEN, CDR2 SYDVKM. The J segment lost 1 base and the V segment lost 7 bases, leaving 8 bases of the junction unmatched. The CDR3 contains 15 residues.

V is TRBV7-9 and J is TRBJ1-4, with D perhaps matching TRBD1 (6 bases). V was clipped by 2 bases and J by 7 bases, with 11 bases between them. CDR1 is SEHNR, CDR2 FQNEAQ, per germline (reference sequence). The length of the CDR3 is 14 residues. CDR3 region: CASSLTGPREKLFF. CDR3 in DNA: TGTGCCAGCAGCTTAACAGGGCCCCGTGAAAAACTGTTTTTT.

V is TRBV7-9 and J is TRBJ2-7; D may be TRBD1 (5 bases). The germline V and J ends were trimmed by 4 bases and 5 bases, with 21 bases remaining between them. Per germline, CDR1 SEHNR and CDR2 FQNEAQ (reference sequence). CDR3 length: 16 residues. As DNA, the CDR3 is TGTGCCAGCAGCTCGCCGCCCCCCCAGGGAATCCACGAGCAGTACTTC. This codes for CASSSPPPQGIHEQYF.

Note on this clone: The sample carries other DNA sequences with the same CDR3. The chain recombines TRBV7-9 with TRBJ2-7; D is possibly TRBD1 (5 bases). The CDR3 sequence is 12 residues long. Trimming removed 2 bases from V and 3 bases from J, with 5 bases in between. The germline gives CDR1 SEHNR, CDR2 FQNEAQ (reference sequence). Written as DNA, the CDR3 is TGTGCCAGCAGCTTAACAGGCTACGAGCAGTACTTC. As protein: CASSLTGYEQYF.

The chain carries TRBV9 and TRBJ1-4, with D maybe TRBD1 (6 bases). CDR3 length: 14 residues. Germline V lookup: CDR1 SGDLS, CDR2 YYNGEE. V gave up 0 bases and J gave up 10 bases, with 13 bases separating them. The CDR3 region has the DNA TGTGCCAGCAGCGTAGCCACAGGGCCAGGAAAACTGTTTTTT. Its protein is CASSVATGPGKLFF.

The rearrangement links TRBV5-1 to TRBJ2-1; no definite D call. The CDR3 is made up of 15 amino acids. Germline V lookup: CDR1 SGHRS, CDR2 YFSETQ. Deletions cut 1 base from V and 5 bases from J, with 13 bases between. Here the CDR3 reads CASSLMSLSNNEQFF. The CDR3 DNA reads TGCGCCAGCAGCTTGATGTCCCTCTCTAACAATGAGCAGTTCTTC. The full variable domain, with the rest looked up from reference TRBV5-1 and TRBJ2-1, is KAGVTQTPRYLIKTRGQQVTLSCSPISGHRSVSWYQQTPGQGLQFLFEYFSETQRNKGNFPGRFSGRQFSNSRSEMNVSTLELGDSALYLCASSLMSLSNNEQFFGPGTRLTVL.

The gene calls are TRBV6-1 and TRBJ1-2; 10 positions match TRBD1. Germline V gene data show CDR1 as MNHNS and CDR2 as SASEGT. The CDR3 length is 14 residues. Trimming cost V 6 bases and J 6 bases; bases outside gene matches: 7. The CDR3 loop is CASSPWDRGHGYTF. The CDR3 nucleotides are TGTGCCAGCAGCCCCTGGGACAGGGGCCATGGCTACACCTTC.

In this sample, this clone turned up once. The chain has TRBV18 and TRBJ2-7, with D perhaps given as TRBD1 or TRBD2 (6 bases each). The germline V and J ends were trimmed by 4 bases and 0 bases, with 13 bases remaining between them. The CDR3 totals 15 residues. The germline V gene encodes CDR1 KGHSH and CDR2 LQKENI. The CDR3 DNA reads TGTGCCAGCTCACGAGGGGGGCTCGACTCCTACGAGCAGTACTTC. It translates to CASSRGGLDSYEQYF.

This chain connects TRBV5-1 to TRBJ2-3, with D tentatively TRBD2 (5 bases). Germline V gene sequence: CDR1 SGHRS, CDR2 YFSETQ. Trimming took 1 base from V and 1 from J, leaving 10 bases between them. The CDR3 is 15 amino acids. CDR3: CASSLRVRGTDTQYF. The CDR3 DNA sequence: TGCGCCAGCAGCTTGAGGGTGCGGGGCACAGATACGCAGTATTTT. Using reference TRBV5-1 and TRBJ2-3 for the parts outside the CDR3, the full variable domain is KAGVTQTPRYLIKTRGQQVTLSCSPISGHRSVSWYQQTPGQGLQFLFEYFSETQRNKGNFPGRFSGRQFSNSRSEMNVSTLELGDSALYLCASSLRVRGTDTQYFGPGTRLTVL.

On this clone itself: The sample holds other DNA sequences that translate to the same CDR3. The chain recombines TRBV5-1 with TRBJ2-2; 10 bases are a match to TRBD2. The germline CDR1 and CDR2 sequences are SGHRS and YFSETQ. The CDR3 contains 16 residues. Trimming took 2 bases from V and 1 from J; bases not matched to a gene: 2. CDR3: CASSFLAGGNTGELFF. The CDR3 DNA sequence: TGCGCCAGCAGCTTTTTAGCGGGAGGGAACACCGGGGAGCTGTTTTTT.

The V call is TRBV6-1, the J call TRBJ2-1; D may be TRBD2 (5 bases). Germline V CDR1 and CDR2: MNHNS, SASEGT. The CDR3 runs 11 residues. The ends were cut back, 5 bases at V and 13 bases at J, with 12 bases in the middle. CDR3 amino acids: CASSIGRVQFF. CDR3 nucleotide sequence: TGTGCCAGCAGTATAGGGCGGGTTCAGTTCTTC.

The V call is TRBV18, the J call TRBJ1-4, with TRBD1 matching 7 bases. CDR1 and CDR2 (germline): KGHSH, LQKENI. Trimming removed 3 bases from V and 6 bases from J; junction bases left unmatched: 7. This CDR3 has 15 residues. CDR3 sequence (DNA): TGTGCCAGCTCACCTGCGACAGGGTTAGATGAAAAACTGTTTTTT. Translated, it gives CASSPATGLDEKLFF.

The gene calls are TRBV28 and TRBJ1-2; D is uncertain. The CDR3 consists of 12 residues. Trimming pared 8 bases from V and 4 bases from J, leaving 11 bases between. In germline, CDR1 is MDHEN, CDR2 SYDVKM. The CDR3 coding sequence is TGTGCCAGCGCAGCCTCCGCCTATGGCTACACCTTC. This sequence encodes CASAASAYGYTF.

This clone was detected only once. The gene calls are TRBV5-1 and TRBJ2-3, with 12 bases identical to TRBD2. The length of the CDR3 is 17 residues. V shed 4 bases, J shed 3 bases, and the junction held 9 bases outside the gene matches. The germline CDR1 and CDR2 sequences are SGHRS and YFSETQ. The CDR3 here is CASSRGLAGGRTDTQYF. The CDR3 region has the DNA TGCGCCAGCAGCCGCGGGCTAGCGGGAGGGCGTACAGATACGCAGTATTTT. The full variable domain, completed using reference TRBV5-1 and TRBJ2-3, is KAGVTQTPRYLIKTRGQQVTLSCSPISGHRSVSWYQQTPGQGLQFLFEYFSETQRNKGNFPGRFSGRQFSNSRSEMNVSTLELGDSALYLCASSRGLAGGRTDTQYFGPGTRLTVL.

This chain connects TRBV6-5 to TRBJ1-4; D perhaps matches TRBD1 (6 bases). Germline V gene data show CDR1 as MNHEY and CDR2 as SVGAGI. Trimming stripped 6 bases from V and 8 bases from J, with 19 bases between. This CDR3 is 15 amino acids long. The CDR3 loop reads CASSPQLGGQEKLFF. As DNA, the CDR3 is TGTGCCAGCAGCCCTCAATTGGGGGGGCAGGAAAAACTGTTTTTT.

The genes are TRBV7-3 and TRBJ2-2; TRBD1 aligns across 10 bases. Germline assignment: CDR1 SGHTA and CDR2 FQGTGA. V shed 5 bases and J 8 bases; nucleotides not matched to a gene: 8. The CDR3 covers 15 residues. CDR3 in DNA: TGTGCCAGCAGCAAGGGACAGGGGCTCCTAGGGGAGCTGTTTTTT. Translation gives CASSKGQGLLGELFF.

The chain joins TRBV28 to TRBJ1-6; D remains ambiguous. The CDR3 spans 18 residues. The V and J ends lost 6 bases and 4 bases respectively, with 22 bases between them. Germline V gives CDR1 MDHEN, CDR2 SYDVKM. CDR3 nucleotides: TGTGCCAGCAGGTTTGGGAGGAGGGATCCTGCATATAATTCACCCCTCCACTTT. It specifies CASRFGRRDPAYNSPLHF.